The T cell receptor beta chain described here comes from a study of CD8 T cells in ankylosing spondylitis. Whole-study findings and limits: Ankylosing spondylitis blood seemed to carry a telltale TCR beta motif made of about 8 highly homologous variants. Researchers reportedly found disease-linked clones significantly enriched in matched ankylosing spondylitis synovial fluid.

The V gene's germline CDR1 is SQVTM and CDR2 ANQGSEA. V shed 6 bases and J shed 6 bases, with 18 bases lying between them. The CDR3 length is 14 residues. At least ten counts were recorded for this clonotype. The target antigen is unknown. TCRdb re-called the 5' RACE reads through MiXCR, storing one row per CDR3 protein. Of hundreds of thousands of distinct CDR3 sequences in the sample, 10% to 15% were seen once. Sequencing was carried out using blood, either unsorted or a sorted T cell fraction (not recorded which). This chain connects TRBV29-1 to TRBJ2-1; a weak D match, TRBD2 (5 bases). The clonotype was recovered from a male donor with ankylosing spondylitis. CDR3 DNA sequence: TGCAGCGTAGATGGCAGGCTGGCGGGCAATGAGCAGTTCTTC. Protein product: CSVDGRLAGNEQFF.